The 32 T cell receptor beta chains reported below all come from one sample, sequenced in a study of beta chain features in type 1 diabetes. The whole isolated RNA underwent reverse transcription, so sequencing captured expressed TCRB transcripts. Data came from immunoSEQ multiplex PCR; TCRdb stores just in-frame clones and leaves some out. The data contain about 930,000 clones, roughly 15% of them singletons. Material for sequencing was naive CD4+ T cells from blood. The receptors here all came from a woman under 30 in good health.

This chain uses TRBV10-3 with TRBJ1-5; 9 bases align to TRBD1. J gave up 5 bases and V 11 bases, and 7 bases lay outside the gene matches. The CDR3 has 13 amino acids. In germline, CDR1 is ENHRY, CDR2 SYGVKD. The CDR3 sequence: CAAQGARDQPQHF. The CDR3 region has the DNA TGTGCCGCACAGGGGGCGCGGGATCAGCCCCAGCATTTT.

This clone was picked up a small number of times. The chain's CDR3 is CASSLTGGLKETQYF. As DNA, the CDR3 is TGTGCCAGCAGCTTGACGGGAGGGCTGAAAGAGACCCAGTACTTC. This rearrangement joins TRBV7-9 to TRBJ2-5; 8 bases align to TRBD2. Germline V gene lookup returns CDR1 SEHNR and CDR2 FQNEAQ (reference sequence). The CDR3 loop spans 15 amino acids. Trimming at V came to 3 bases and at J to 3 bases, leaving 6 bases not matched to a gene.

The chain employs TRBV28 and TRBJ2-7; 9 bases match TRBD1. With 2 bases clipped from V and 3 bases from J, the junction kept 2 bases outside the gene matches. Germline V gives CDR1 MDHEN, CDR2 SYDVKM. CDR3 size: 14 residues. CDR3 bases: TGTGCCAGCAGTTTAACGGGACAGGGCTACGAGCAGTACTTC. Translating it yields CASSLTGQGYEQYF.

The chain combines TRBV11-2 with TRBJ2-2, with 13 positions matching TRBD2. The CDR3 sequence is 19 residues long. Unmatched junction bases numbered 16, after V lost 5 bases and J lost 7 bases. The germline CDR1 and CDR2 sequences are SGHAT and FQNNGV. CDR3 sequence: CASSPLGRLAGGPGGELFF. The CDR3 DNA follows: TGTGCCAGCAGCCCCCTGGGTCGACTAGCGGGAGGCCCGGGCGGGGAGCTGTTTTTT.

This clone was seen ten or more times. This chain uses TRBV19 with TRBJ2-1; D is undetermined. This CDR3 is 14 amino acids long. The V and J ends lost 8 bases and 4 bases respectively, with 15 bases between them. Germline assignment: CDR1 LNHDA and CDR2 SQIVND (reference sequence). CDR3 sequence (DNA): TGTGCCAGTTCCGGCGATTGGCGGTACAATGAGCAGTTCTTC. This codes for CASSGDWRYNEQFF.

This clone was counted only a few times. The chain employs TRBV7-9 and TRBJ2-1, with D tentatively TRBD2 (6 bases). The length of the CDR3 is 16 residues. In germline, CDR1 is SEHNR, CDR2 FQNEAQ (reference sequence). The V and J ends lost 5 bases and 3 bases respectively, with 17 bases between them. The CDR3, as DNA: TGTGCCAGCAGCCCCAGGTTAGCGGCGGTCTACAATGAGCAGTTCTTC. Protein: CASSPRLAAVYNEQFF.

This clone was counted a few times. The chain combines TRBV11-2 with TRBJ1-5; D call uncertain. Germline loops: CDR1 SGHAT, CDR2 FQNNGV. V was cut by 5 bases and J by 4 bases, with 15 bases left in between. The CDR3 length is 15 residues. The CDR3 DNA is TGTGCCAGCAGCCTTTCTGGGGTGTCGAATCAGCCCCAGCATTTT. Protein sequence: CASSLSGVSNQPQHF.

V usage is TRBV11-1 and J usage is TRBJ2-1; 7 bases are a match to TRBD2. After removal of 3 bases from V and 10 bases from J, the junction contained 9 bases not matched to a gene. There are 14 residues in the CDR3. Germline V gene data show CDR1 as SGHAT and CDR2 as FQDESV (reference sequence). The CDR3 reads CASSFVAGVREQFF. CDR3 DNA: TGTGCCAGCAGCTTCGTTGCGGGAGTCCGCGAGCAGTTCTTC.

This chain links TRBV7-9 with TRBJ2-7, with 10 bases aligning to TRBD2. V shed 5 bases and J 0 bases; nucleotides not matched to a gene: 4. The CDR3 extends over 15 amino acids. Germline CDR1 is SEHNR and CDR2 is FQNEAQ (reference sequence). This CDR3 is CASSPGLASSYEQYF. For the CDR3, the DNA is TGTGCCAGCAGCCCGGGACTAGCGAGCTCCTACGAGCAGTACTTC.

This chain links TRBV18 with TRBJ2-5; unclear D gene. Trimming left V 1 base short and J 4 bases short, with 13 bases between. The CDR3 sequence is 15 residues long. Germline V gene sequence: CDR1 KGHSH, CDR2 LQKENI. As DNA, the CDR3 is TGTGCCAGCTCACCACGCCAGGAAGTGGGAGAGACCCAGTACTTC. As protein: CASSPRQEVGETQYF.

The V gene is TRBV7-9, the J gene TRBJ1-1, with 11 bases matching TRBD1. The CDR3 spans 14 residues. Germline assignment: CDR1 SEHNR and CDR2 FQNEAQ (reference sequence). V was pared by 4 bases and J by 6 bases, with 4 bases of the junction left unmatched. The CDR3 nucleotides read TGTGCCAGCAGCTATCAGGGACAGGGGGCTGAAGCTTTCTTT. Its protein product is CASSYQGQGAEAFF.

This clone occurred a few times. The chain carries TRBV19 and TRBJ2-1; 9 nucleotides align to TRBD1. The junction had 2 bases not matched to a gene; V was cut back by 1 base and J by 4 bases. CDR3 length: 15 amino acids. CDR1 and CDR2 (germline): LNHDA, SQIVND (reference sequence). CDR3 bases: TGTGCCAGTAGTATAGGCGGGACAGGGTACAATGAGCAGTTCTTC. Its translation: CASSIGGTGYNEQFF.

Only a few counts were recorded for this clone. This chain links TRBV4-2 with TRBJ2-5; no clear D. The V end lost 2 bases, the J end lost 4 bases, and 17 bases lay between the germline ends. The germline V gene encodes CDR1 LGHNA and CDR2 YNFKEQ. The CDR3 covers 16 residues. CDR3 protein: CASSQSLSLKAETQYF. CDR3 DNA sequence: TGTGCCAGCAGCCAAAGCCTTTCCCTCAAGGCAGAGACCCAGTACTTC.

This clone was observed a few times. Here the CDR3 reads CASSETSGSPHEQYF. DNA for the CDR3: TGTGCCAGCAGCGAGACTAGCGGGAGCCCACACGAGCAGTACTTC. The V gene is TRBV2, the J gene TRBJ2-7, with 12 bases aligning to TRBD2. CDR1 and CDR2 from the germline V gene are SNHLY and FYNNEI. The CDR3 has 15 residues. The V segment lost 6 bases and the J segment 5 bases; nucleotides outside the gene matches: 8.

The gene calls are TRBV7-8 and TRBJ2-5, with 8 positions matching TRBD1. Trimming at V came to 1 base and at J to 4 bases, leaving 8 bases not matched to a gene. The CDR3 length is 16 residues. Germline V CDR1 and CDR2: SGHVS, FQNEAQ. As DNA, the CDR3 is TGTGCCAGCAGCTTAGGGGCCCAGGGGGCTGCAGAGACCCAGTACTTC. As protein: CASSLGAQGAAETQYF.

This clone was found a few times. The chain has TRBV18 and TRBJ1-1, with D tentatively TRBD1 (5 bases). CDR3 length equals 14 residues. V lost 2 bases and J 3 bases, leaving 10 bases between the germline ends. Germline CDR1 and CDR2: KGHSH and LQKENI. In nucleotides, the CDR3 is TGTGCCAGCTCACCAGGAGGGGCCTACACTGAAGCTTTCTTT. Its translation is CASSPGGAYTEAFF.

There are a few counts of this clone. This chain joins TRBV16 and TRBJ1-5; D uncertain. From germline, CDR1 is KGHSY and CDR2 FQNENV. The CDR3 spans 13 residues. The V end lost 0 bases, the J end lost 5 bases, and 5 bases lay between the germline ends. CDR3 residues: CASSQSRDQPQHF. CDR3 nucleotide sequence: TGTGCCAGCAGCCAATCCCGAGATCAGCCCCAGCATTTT. The variable domain in full, completed from reference TRBV16 and TRBJ1-5, reads GEEVAQTPKHLVRGEGQKAKLYCAPIKGHSYVFWYQQVLKNEFKFLISFQNENVFDETGMPKERFSAKCLPNSPCSLEIQATKLEDSAVYFCASSQSRDQPQHFGDGTRLSIL.

There are a few counts of this clone. This chain's CDR3 is CASSARTGTSRSYNEQFF. The CDR3 bases are TGTGCCAGCAGTGCCCGCACCGGGACTAGCCGATCCTACAATGAGCAGTTCTTC. The rearrangement joins TRBV27 to TRBJ2-1; 9 nucleotides line up with TRBD2. The CDR3 runs to 18 residues. The V gene's germline CDR1 is MNHEY and CDR2 SMNVEV (reference sequence). The V gene end was trimmed by 5 bases and the J gene end by 1 base; junction bases not matched to a gene: 12.

This clone was counted only a few times. This chain connects TRBV5-4 to TRBJ2-2; TRBD1 aligns across 11 bases. The V segment lost 4 bases and the J segment 4 bases; nucleotides outside the gene matches: 3. This CDR3 comprises 15 residues. Germline values: CDR1 SGHNT, CDR2 YYREEE (reference sequence). The CDR3 DNA follows: TGTGCCAGCAGCCGGGGACAGGGGGTCACCGGGGAGCTGTTTTTT. Protein product: CASSRGQGVTGELFF. Based on the CDR3 plus reference TRBV5-4 and TRBJ2-2, the full variable domain is ETGVTQSPTHLIKTRGQQVTLRCSSQSGHNTVSWYQQALGQGPQFIFQYYREEENGRGNFPPRFSGLQFPNYSSELNVNALELDDSALYLCASSRGQGVTGELFFGEGSRLTVL.

This clone is a singleton in its sample. The rearrangement links TRBV10-3 to TRBJ2-2; tentatively, D is TRBD1 or TRBD2 (5 bases each). The V and J ends lost 6 bases and 9 bases respectively, with 11 bases between them. The CDR3 has 12 amino acids. Germline CDR1 and CDR2: ENHRY and SYGVKD. The CDR3 coding sequence is TGTGCCATCAGGGGGGAGACGCGGGAGCTGTTTTTT. Residues: CAIRGETRELFF.

The chain has TRBV18 and TRBJ2-6; no clear D gene. CDR3 length: 18 amino acids. V shed 4 bases and J shed 0 bases, with 16 bases lying between them. From germline, CDR1 is KGHSH and CDR2 LQKENI. This CDR3 is CASSLGPNLLSGANVLTF. The CDR3 DNA reads as TGTGCCAGCTCACTAGGACCCAATTTGCTCTCTGGGGCCAACGTCCTGACTTTC.

This chain uses TRBV5-1 with TRBJ2-5, with D uncertain. Trimming took 3 bases from V and 2 from J, leaving 8 bases between them. The CDR3 sequence is 13 residues long. Germline CDR1 is SGHRS and CDR2 is YFSETQ. The DNA for the CDR3 is TGCGCCAGCAGCTCCCAACTGCAAGAGACCCAGTACTTC. Amino acid sequence: CASSSQLQETQYF.

The chain joins TRBV5-1 to TRBJ2-7; D possibly corresponds to TRBD1 (6 bases). The V gene lost 0 bases and the J gene lost 0 bases, with 13 bases spanning the gap. The germline V gene has CDR1 SGHRS and CDR2 YFSETQ. The length of the CDR3 is 16 residues. This chain's CDR3 is CASSLALGQFSYEQYF. The CDR3 nucleotides read TGCGCCAGCAGCTTGGCCTTAGGACAGTTCTCCTACGAGCAGTACTTC.

The CDR3, as DNA: TGTGCCAGCTCACCAAAAAGGACAGGCAATGAGCAGTTCTTC. Protein sequence: CASSPKRTGNEQFF. The chain carries TRBV18 and TRBJ2-1, with 7 bases lining up with TRBD1. Germline loops: CDR1 KGHSH, CDR2 LQKENI. The CDR3 is 14 amino acids. After removal of 2 bases from V and 6 bases from J, the junction contained 4 bases not matched to a gene.

This clone was seen only a few times. This chain uses TRBV28 with TRBJ2-7, with TRBD2 identical over 13 bases. Germline CDR1 and CDR2: MDHEN and SYDVKM. Losses at the gene ends were 2 bases for V and 4 bases for J; bases not matched to a gene: 2. This CDR3 contains 15 residues. The CDR3 nucleotides are TGTGCCAGCAGTTTAGGGACTAGCGGGACTTACGAGCAGTACTTC. It encodes CASSLGTSGTYEQYF.

The V and J genes are TRBV19 and TRBJ2-5; D may be TRBD2 (5 bases). This CDR3 comprises 13 residues. Germline CDR1 and CDR2: LNHDA and SQIVND (reference sequence). V dropped 9 bases and J dropped 2 bases, with 13 bases sitting between them. CDR3 sequence (DNA): TGTGCCAGCGGACCCGGGAAACAAGAGACCCAGTACTTC. This gives the protein CASGPGKQETQYF.

This clone has just a few counts. The rearrangement uses TRBV29-1 and TRBJ2-3; D remains ambiguous. There are 11 residues in the CDR3. Germline lookup yields CDR1 SQVTM and CDR2 ANQGSEA. Trimming stripped 4 bases from V and 6 bases from J, with 8 bases between. The CDR3 nucleotides are TGCAGCGTTGGGGGTAGGGATACGCAGTATTTT. Protein sequence: CSVGGRDTQYF.

Turning to this clone: This CDR3 is also generated by other DNA sequences in the sample. The genes are TRBV19 and TRBJ2-1; TRBD2 agrees at 10 bases. From germline, CDR1 is LNHDA and CDR2 SQIVND (reference sequence). Trimming at V came to 4 bases and at J to 0 bases, leaving 0 bases not matched to a gene. The CDR3 extends over 15 amino acids. CDR3 bases: TGTGCCAGTAGTAGGACTAGCGGCTCCTACAATGAGCAGTTCTTC. It yields the protein CASSRTSGSYNEQFF.

This clone was observed a handful of times. This specimen includes other DNA sequences encoding the same CDR3. The gene calls are TRBV5-4 and TRBJ2-3; TRBD2 agrees at 9 bases. The V and J ends lost 1 base and 0 bases, in that order; junction bases with no gene match: 0. Germline V gene lookup returns CDR1 SGHNT and CDR2 YYREEE (reference sequence). The CDR3 is 15 amino acids. CDR3 residues: CASSLLAGSTDTQYF. CDR3 DNA sequence: TGTGCCAGCAGCTTGCTAGCGGGGAGCACAGATACGCAGTATTTT.

V and J are TRBV7-8 and TRBJ2-3; D may be TRBD2 (6 bases). The CDR3 spans 17 residues. V was clipped by 5 bases and J by 0 bases, with 18 bases between them. Germline values: CDR1 SGHVS, CDR2 FQNEAQ. CDR3 protein: CASSLGLERASTDTQYF. The CDR3, as DNA: TGTGCCAGCAGCCTAGGTCTGGAGCGGGCTAGCACAGATACGCAGTATTTT.

V and J are TRBV11-2 and TRBJ2-1; TRBD2 aligns across 9 bases. This CDR3 spans 15 amino acids. In germline, CDR1 is SGHAT, CDR2 FQNNGV. The trim removed 7 bases at V and 5 bases at J, leaving 9 bases unmatched. Here the CDR3 DNA reads TGTGCCAGCACCCCCGGGACTAGCTTCCACAATGAGCAGTTCTTC. Translation: CASTPGTSFHNEQFF.

This clone has just a few counts. J is TRBJ2-1 and V is TRBV9; 8 bases are shared with TRBD2. Germline V lookup: CDR1 SGDLS, CDR2 YYNGEE. The CDR3 covers 16 residues. The V gene end was trimmed by 4 bases and the J gene end by 1 base; junction bases not matched to a gene: 7. CDR3 protein: CASSPGGGLSYNEQFF. The DNA for the CDR3 is TGTGCCAGCAGCCCCGGGGGGGGACTATCCTACAATGAGCAGTTCTTC. The whole variable domain, remainder taken from reference TRBV9 and TRBJ2-1, is DSGVTQTPKHLITATGQRVTLRCSPRSGDLSVYWYQQSLDQGLQFLIQYYNGEERAKGNILERFSAQQFPDLHSELNLSSLELGDSALYFCASSPGGGLSYNEQFFGPGTRLTVL.